Listed below are T cell receptor beta chains from one sample, sequenced in a study of blood T cells in healthy people across ages. TCRdb redid the calling of the 5' RACE reads with MiXCR, one entry per CDR3 protein. The sample has fewer than 900,000 distinct CDR3 sequences, under 40% seen once; the top ten hold about an eighth. The specimen sequenced was blood. These receptors all come from a man aged 18 to 29 in good health. CDR3s leave out the opening cysteine and the closing phenylalanine or tryptophan.

ASSLGLAGGLSTDTQY	TRBJ2-3	TRBV6-2/TRBV6-3
SAREQGVSNQPQH	TRBJ1-5	TRBV20-1
ASSSMGHKETQY	TRBJ2-5	TRBV7-2
ASSYIGEQF	TRBJ2-1	TRBV12-3/TRBV12-4
ASSLPDRVGEKLF	TRBJ1-4	TRBV12-3/TRBV12-4
SVSRSGTPHPNTGAF	TRBJ1-1	TRBV29-1
SARTLSSYEQY	TRBJ2-7	TRBV20-1
SAQLQDKNYGYT	TRBJ1-2	TRBV29-1
ASSPGSGSYEQY	TRBJ2-7	TRBV12-3/TRBV12-4
ASSKQCRGGPTYEQY	TRBJ2-7	TRBV21-1
ASSYGGQGETQY	TRBJ2-5	TRBV6-5
ASSSKDTQY	TRBJ2-3	TRBV7-2
ASSPRQGSNQPQH	TRBJ1-5	TRBV4-1
SVEWGGSGTEAF	TRBJ1-1	TRBV29-1
ASSQEWGQGYGYT	TRBJ1-2	TRBV4-2
SGLRDGNTEAF	TRBJ1-1	TRBV29-1
ASRPRTDGDTEAF	TRBJ1-1	TRBV6-2/TRBV6-3
SATGQGKNIQY	TRBJ2-4	TRBV20-1
ASSLDGGGPSYNEQY	-	TRBV5-1
SAREGVQGWNTGELF	TRBJ2-2	TRBV20-1
ASSVEGLGETQY	TRBJ2-5	TRBV9
ASSRDSNYNEQF	TRBJ2-1	TRBV7-3
SAGGWRGPFYNEQY	TRBJ2-7	TRBV20-1
SPKGGGHYNEQF	TRBJ2-1	TRBV20-1
ASSVGQSINTGELF	TRBJ2-2	TRBV9
SARPQGAGNQPQH	TRBJ1-5	TRBV20-1
ASSTTRQAGVETQY	-	TRBV11-2
ASSYRAQPNTEAF	TRBJ1-1	TRBV6-2/TRBV6-3
ATSDVWPPRDTQY	TRBJ2-3	TRBV24-1
SAREYEDRVIGEQF	TRBJ2-1	TRBV20-1
ATSDSGEGSNQPQH	TRBJ1-5	TRBV24-1
ASSLLTGDYNEQF	TRBJ2-1	TRBV12-3/TRBV12-4
ASSLAGTGLGQPQH	TRBJ1-5	TRBV7-2
ATRTGDGEQY	TRBJ2-7	TRBV28
ASSIGQNNSPLH	TRBJ1-6	TRBV5-1
ASSLGTFTEAF	TRBJ1-1	TRBV7-2
ASSLAALEVSYNSPLH	TRBJ1-6	TRBV5-1
ASSQVPDRPDEQY	TRBJ2-7	TRBV3-1
SVVRGMGTQY	TRBJ2-5	TRBV29-1
ASSERLAGRTDTQY	TRBJ2-3	TRBV6-1